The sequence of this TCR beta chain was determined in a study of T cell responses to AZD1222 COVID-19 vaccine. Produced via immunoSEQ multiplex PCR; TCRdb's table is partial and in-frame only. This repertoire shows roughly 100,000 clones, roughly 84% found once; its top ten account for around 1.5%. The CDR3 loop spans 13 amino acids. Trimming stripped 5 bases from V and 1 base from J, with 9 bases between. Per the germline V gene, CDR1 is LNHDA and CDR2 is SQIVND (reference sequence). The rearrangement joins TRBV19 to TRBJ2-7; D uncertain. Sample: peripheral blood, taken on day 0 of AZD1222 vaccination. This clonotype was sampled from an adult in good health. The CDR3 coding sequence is TGTGCCAGTAGTGAACAGTGGTCCTACGAGCAGTACTTC. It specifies CASSEQWSYEQYF.